One sample yielded the 15 T cell receptor beta chains listed below, sequenced in a study of OX40 agonist ivuxolimab in advanced cancers. Assay used: immunoSEQ multiplex PCR; TCRdb lists only in-frame clones, some missing. Counted here are approximately 100,000 clones, less than 95% occurring once; the ten biggest clones make up approximately 0.31%. The sample consisted of CD4+ or CD8+ T cells sorted from blood, taken in a trial of the OX40 agonist ivuxolimab. Receptors were obtained from an adult with an advanced solid tumor such as melanoma, head and neck, liver or kidney cancer.

This clone was detected once. This chain links TRBV20-1 with TRBJ2-7; TRBD1 agrees at 7 bases. The CDR3 runs 11 residues. Germline V gene sequence: CDR1 DFQATT, CDR2 SNEGSKA (reference sequence). The ends lost 6 bases at V and 3 bases at J; junction bases unmatched: 2. As DNA, the CDR3 is TGCAGTGCATGGACAGGCTACGAGCAGTACTTC. It yields the protein CSAWTGYEQYF.

V gene TRBV4-1 combines with J gene TRBJ1-1; 7 bases are a match to TRBD1. The V segment lost 5 bases and the J segment 4 bases; nucleotides outside the gene matches: 4. From germline, CDR1 is MGHRA and CDR2 YSYEKL. This CDR3 region has 13 residues. The CDR3, as DNA: TGCGCCAGCAGCGACCGGGACAGCACTGAAGCTTTCTTT. Amino acids: CASSDRDSTEAFF.

V gene TRBV7-8 combines with J gene TRBJ2-3, with TRBD2 matching 12 bases. Germline CDR1 is SGHVS and CDR2 is FQNEAQ. This CDR3 is built from 16 residues. The ends lost 5 bases at V and 4 bases at J; junction bases unmatched: 7. The CDR3 DNA is TGTGCCAGCAGCACGAGACTAGCGGGAGATCCAGATACGCAGTATTTT. Its protein product is CASSTRLAGDPDTQYF.

V gene TRBV28 combines with J gene TRBJ1-5; 8 bases line up with TRBD1. CDR3 size: 16 residues. The germline CDR1 and CDR2 sequences are MDHEN and SYDVKM. The ends lost 3 bases at V and 0 bases at J; junction bases unmatched: 4. CDR3 nucleotides: TGTGCCAGCAGTTTTAACAGGGGGAATAGCAATCAGCCCCAGCATTTT. This translates into CASSFNRGNSNQPQHF.

The V call is TRBV4-2, the J call TRBJ2-2; the D gene could be TRBD1 or TRBD2 (6 bases each). Trimming left V 1 base short and J 6 bases short, with 18 bases between. The CDR3 is 17 amino acids. Germline CDR1 LGHNA, CDR2 YNFKEQ. CDR3: CASSQVTGGGGAGELFF. DNA of the CDR3: TGTGCCAGCAGCCAAGTAACGGGCGGAGGGGGAGCCGGGGAGCTGTTTTTT.

The chain joins TRBV2 to TRBJ2-3; 10 positions agree with TRBD2. With V trimmed by 4 bases and J by 5 bases, 12 bases remained unmatched. The CDR3 extends over 17 amino acids. Germline CDR1 SNHLY, CDR2 FYNNEI. CDR3 DNA: TGTGCCAGCAGTGGGGCTGGGCTAGCGGGAGCGGGAGATACGCAGTATTTT. It yields the protein CASSGAGLAGAGDTQYF. Drawing the rest from reference TRBV2 and TRBJ2-3, the complete variable domain is EPEVTQTPSHQVTQMGQEVILRCVPISNHLYFYWYRQILGQKVEFLVSFYNNEISEKSEIFDDQFSVERPDGSNFTLKIRSTKLEDSAMYFCASSGAGLAGAGDTQYFGPGTRLTVL.

The rearrangement links TRBV2 to TRBJ2-2; 10 nucleotides agree with TRBD2. The junction had 3 bases not matched to a gene; V was cut back by 3 bases and J by 2 bases. The CDR3 sequence is 16 residues long. Germline values: CDR1 SNHLY, CDR2 FYNNEI. DNA of the CDR3: TGTGCCAGCAGTGATTCTAGCGGGAGAAACACCGGGGAGCTGTTTTTT. Protein sequence: CASSDSSGRNTGELFF.

The chain uses TRBV19 and TRBJ2-7, with 10 bases identical to TRBD1. The CDR3 consists of 15 residues. Trimming removed 5 bases from V and 5 bases from J; junction bases left unmatched: 9. CDR1 LNHDA and CDR2 SQIVND come from the germline V gene (reference sequence). The CDR3 region has the DNA TGTGCCAGTAGTCATGGGACAGGGGCGGACCACGAGCAGTACTTC. Translated: CASSHGTGADHEQYF.

The chain uses TRBV30 and TRBJ2-7; TRBD1 agrees at 10 bases. CDR3 length: 14 residues. After removal of 4 bases from V and 2 bases from J, the junction contained 5 bases not matched to a gene. Germline-derived CDR1 and CDR2 are GTSNPN and SVGIG (reference sequence). The CDR3 DNA follows: TGTGCCTGGAAATCGGACAGGGGGGCCTACGAGCAGTACTTC. Amino acids: CAWKSDRGAYEQYF.

The chain joins TRBV4-1 to TRBJ2-7; the D is unclear. V shed 3 bases and J shed 0 bases, with 9 bases lying between them. There are 14 residues in the CDR3. The germline gives CDR1 MGHRA, CDR2 YSYEKL. Here the CDR3 DNA reads TGCGCCAGCAGCCAGTCCAGGAGCTCCTACGAGCAGTACTTC. It translates to CASSQSRSSYEQYF.

The gene calls are TRBV18 and TRBJ2-5; TRBD2 matches 10 bases. Trimming removed 0 bases from V and 5 bases from J; junction bases left unmatched: 3. The CDR3 covers 15 residues. CDR1 KGHSH and CDR2 LQKENI come from the germline V gene. The CDR3 is CASSPPSGRAETQYF. CDR3 coding DNA: TGTGCCAGCTCACCACCGAGCGGGAGGGCCGAGACCCAGTACTTC.

The chain links TRBV7-8 to TRBJ2-2; 10 bases fit TRBD2. CDR3 size: 19 residues. Germline CDR1 is SGHVS and CDR2 is FQNEAQ. V shed 2 bases and J 5 bases; nucleotides not matched to a gene: 14. CDR3 sequence reads: CASSLNQPSSGSWTGELFF. DNA for the CDR3: TGTGCCAGCAGCTTAAACCAGCCCTCTAGCGGGAGTTGGACCGGGGAGCTGTTTTTT.

The chain carries TRBV19 and TRBJ2-6; 9 positions agree with TRBD1. This CDR3 region has 19 residues. V was pared by 4 bases and J by 0 bases, with 10 bases of the junction left unmatched. Germline loops: CDR1 LNHDA, CDR2 SQIVND (reference sequence). Written as DNA, the CDR3 is TGTGCCAGTAGTAGGGGGACAGGGCGACTGCGCTCTGGGGCCAACGTCCTGACTTTC. It yields the protein CASSRGTGRLRSGANVLTF.

The chain has TRBV27 and TRBJ2-1; 10 bases align to TRBD1. This CDR3 region has 16 residues. V shed 3 bases, J shed 7 bases, and the junction held 9 bases outside the gene matches. Per germline, CDR1 MNHEY and CDR2 SMNVEV (reference sequence). Here the CDR3 reads CASSLRGQGSGNEQFF. The CDR3 region has the DNA TGTGCCAGCAGTTTGCGGGGACAGGGGTCCGGGAATGAGCAGTTCTTC.

This clone was seen a few times. The chain is built from TRBV11-2 and TRBJ2-5; no firm D call. The CDR3 consists of 11 residues. Between the trimmed V and J ends, which lost 5 bases and 3 bases, there was a span of 4 bases. CDR1 and CDR2 from the germline V gene are SGHAT and FQNNGV. The CDR3 nucleotides read TGTGCCAGCAGCCCCAAAGAGACCCAGTACTTC. It codes for CASSPKETQYF.